This T cell receptor beta chain originates from a study of cytotoxic CD8 clonotypes in ibrutinib-treated CLL (dated by TCRdb to the early 2020s). For context, the study as a whole: The cohort had about ten relapsed/refractory and about 15 treatment-naive patients; 17 to 18 were IGHV unmutated. Cryopreserved peripheral blood mononuclear cells were collected before treatment, at response, and at either disease progression or sustained remission. Response samples were obtained after a median of roughly eleven months of treatment, with a range of about 6 to 40 months. Partial responses were observed in about 25 patients and complete responses in 2; after a median follow-up of around 68 months, remission was maintained in 14 patients and progression was observed in approximately 12. Every remission and progressive disease sample was obtained while ibrutinib was still being received by the patients. Longitudinal samples were obtainable from about 30% of the roughly 86 participants in the trial. On average, each sample had some 260,000 productive templates and about 89,000 productive rearrangements. What the research found in general, with its limitations: At ibrutinib response clonality went up, during sustained remission it held steady, and at progression it dropped back toward baseline. Baseline clonality was found to be higher than that of age-matched healthy donors and was strongly correlated with circulating CD8+ T-cell counts. Public clonotypes were rare and either shrank or stayed stable during treatment, and the rise in clonality at ibrutinib response reflected expansion of private clonotypes. Sampling times were not matched between patients in sustained remission and patients whose disease was progressing, and lymph node repertoires were not examined.

For TCR beta library preparation, approximately 1.8 micrograms of genomic DNA was extracted from cryopreserved PBMCs. Longitudinal blood samples from CLL patients receiving ibrutinib monotherapy were subjected to high-throughput TCR beta sequencing. Patients were enrolled in a phase 2 open-label single-center ibrutinib monotherapy trial. Comments on this clone: Its binding antigen is unknown. No base-level quality is on record; no much larger clone is a single base apart.

The junction shows trimming of 0 bases on V and 8 bases on J, plus 10 bases between the germline ends. CDR1 and CDR2 are read off the germline V gene as SNHLY and FYNNEI. The CDR3 measures 13 amino acids from cysteine to phenylalanine. Only CDR3 DNA is held: 39 bases, read in frame from base 1. A MiSeq instrument was used for deep resolution sequencing, which targeted depths ranging from 1 in 1 million up to 1 in 200,000 T cells, with coverage averaging 10x for each clonotype. The immunoSEQ hsTCRB Kit was used to generate TCR beta libraries. The paper's processing steps were these. The data were analyzed with ImmunoSEQ Analyzer and ImmunoSEQ Data Assistant, and V, D and J gene assignments followed IMGT definitions. Clonality, which ranges from 0 to 1, was calculated as one minus the normalized Shannon entropy of productive rearrangement frequencies. Public clonotype analysis was restricted to overrepresented clonotypes comprising at least 0.05% of each patient's repertoire. Repertoires from some 13 age-matched healthy donors in immuneACCESS were used as clonality controls. Sourced from immuneACCESS, this table was stored by TCRdb with only in-frame sequences that have V and J called. A share of the clones is absent; for the studies checked, an unresolved V gene accounts for under half, and the remainder has no known explanation. V, J and clone size derive from that table, while D and trimming were established from the DNA sequence. Recorded for this sample are 300,000 or so clones; around 66% of them occurred a single time. Jointly, the top ten make up roughly 6.8% of the sample.

Sequences were derived from PBMCs, sampled after 36 months of ibrutinib treatment. The sequence came from a human donor with chronic lymphocytic leukemia. The V gene is TRBV2 and the J gene is TRBJ1-2; the D gene remains uncertain. In nucleotide form, the sequence is TGTGCCAGCAGTGAAGCGGGAGCAATAGGCTACACCTTC. Its translation is CASSEAGAIGYTF.